These T cell receptor beta chains were read from a single sample in a study of blood T cell repertoires in COVID-19. TCRdb's copy holds only in-frame clones and misses some; the assay was immunoSEQ multiplex PCR. The data hold fewer than 400,000 clones, with nearly 90% observed a single time. The sample was peripheral blood. These TCRs come from a woman aged 25 to 39 with COVID-19, enrolled during active disease. CDR3s include the opening cysteine and the closing phenylalanine or tryptophan. The order of the fields is D gene, J gene, clone size, V gene, CDR3 protein, CDR3 DNA. D genes are given only for firm matches. Not every row has a clone size; where given, it reads once, few, many or a size class.

>TRBD1|TRBJ1-6|.|TRBV2
CASSEAFDRDTYNSPLHF
TGTGCCAGCAGTGAAGCATTTGACAGGGACACCTATAATTCACCCCTCCACTTT
>.|TRBJ1-5|.|TRBV2
CASTNGQNQPQHF
TGTGCCAGCACCAATGGACAAAATCAGCCCCAGCATTTT
>.|TRBJ1-2|.|TRBV18
CASSDGLVTGGYTF
TGTGCCAGCTCAGATGGATTGGTGACAGGAGGCTACACCTTC
>.|TRBJ2-1|.|TRBV30
CAWNLQGRRGANEQFF
TGTGCCTGGAATCTCCAGGGCCGCCGGGGGGCCAATGAGCAGTTCTTC
>.|TRBJ1-5|.|TRBV6-5
CASSPEVRQPQHF
TGTGCCAGCAGTCCCGAGGTAAGGCAGCCCCAGCATTTT
>.|TRBJ1-4|.|TRBV5-1
CASSLELGGYEKLFF
TGCGCCAGCAGCTTGGAATTAGGAGGGTATGAAAAACTGTTTTTT
>TRBD1|TRBJ1-3|.|TRBV11-2
CASRQDRAYTIYF
TGTGCCAGCAGACAGGACAGGGCTTACACCATATATTTT
>TRBD1|TRBJ2-2|.|TRBV13
CASSQGGDTGELFF
TGTGCCAGCTCCCAAGGGGGCGACACCGGGGAGCTGTTTTTT
>TRBD1|TRBJ1-2|.|TRBV5-1
CASSLDRGDNYGYTF
TGCGCCAGCAGCTTAGACAGGGGAGACAACTATGGCTACACCTTC
>TRBD1|TRBJ1-5|.|TRBV2
CASTGQGNQPQHF
TGTGCCAGCACAGGACAGGGGAATCAGCCCCAGCATTTT
>.|TRBJ2-7|.|TRBV9
CASSQGGPDYEQYF
TGTGCCAGCAGCCAGGGAGGCCCAGACTACGAGCAGTACTTC
>TRBD1|TRBJ1-6|.|TRBV5-1
CASSQDRRTGTGDNWDSPLHF
TGCGCCAGCAGCCAAGATCGTCGAACCGGGACAGGGGATAATTGGGATTCACCCCTCCACTTT
>.|TRBJ1-1|.|TRBV6-6
CASKRGGSEAFF
TGTGCCAGCAAACGGGGGGGAAGTGAAGCTTTCTTT
>.|TRBJ2-1|.|TRBV11-2
CASSLEGGDYLNEQFF
TGTGCCAGCAGCTTAGAAGGGGGGGACTACCTCAATGAGCAGTTCTTC
>.|TRBJ2-5|.|TRBV2
CASNRDTQETQYF
TGTGCCAGCAACAGGGACACCCAAGAGACCCAGTACTTC
>.|TRBJ2-1|.|TRBV5-6
CASSATGSYNEQFF
TGTGCCAGCAGCGCTACAGGGTCCTACAATGAGCAGTTCTTC
>.|TRBJ1-1|.|TRBV2
CASSDAVNTEAFF
TGTGCCAGCAGTGACGCAGTGAACACTGAAGCTTTCTTT
>.|TRBJ1-5|few|TRBV4-1
CASSQDLTPGQPQHF
TGCGCCAGCAGCCAAGATCTCACCCCGGGGCAGCCCCAGCATTTT
>.|TRBJ1-2|.|TRBV28
CASSLGNRGASNYGYTF
TGTGCCAGCAGTTTAGGGAATCGGGGGGCGTCTAACTATGGCTACACCTTC
>TRBD1|TRBJ1-5|.|TRBV19
CASSVWTGAQPQHF
TGTGCCAGTAGTGTCTGGACAGGGGCTCAGCCCCAGCATTTT
>.|TRBJ1-3|few|TRBV5-5
CASSLEGLGNTIYF
TGTGCCAGCAGCTTGGAGGGGCTTGGAAACACCATATATTTT
>TRBD2|TRBJ2-1|once|TRBV28
CASTRLAGVSSYNEQFF
TGTGCCAGCACCCGACTAGCGGGGGTGTCTTCCTACAATGAGCAGTTCTTC
>.|TRBJ2-1|once|TRBV3-1/TRBV3-2
CASSQVGNEQFF
TGTGCCAGCAGCCAAGTCGGCAATGAGCAGTTCTTC
>TRBD1|TRBJ2-2|.|TRBV5-5
CASSKYDRAFGELFF
TGTGCCAGCAGCAAGTACGACAGGGCCTTCGGGGAGCTGTTTTTT
>TRBD1|TRBJ2-3|.|TRBV7-9
CASSFGTGGQYF
TGTGCCAGCAGCTTCGGAACAGGGGGGCAGTATTTT
>.|TRBJ1-1|.|TRBV7-3
CASSLERKSKAFF
TGTGCCAGCAGCTTAGAGAGGAAGAGTAAAGCTTTCTTT
>TRBD2|TRBJ2-1|.|TRBV7-2
CASSGRGGSYNEQFF
TGTGCCAGCAGCGGCCGGGGGGGTTCATACAATGAGCAGTTCTTC